These T cell receptor beta chains were read from a single sample in a study of CD8 T cells in Susac syndrome. TCRdb fed the immunoSEQ multiplex PCR reads into MiXCR, producing one record per CDR3 protein. The table records about 240,000 distinct CDR3 sequences, about 96% of them present only once. Specimen: CD4+ T cells from PBMCs. The receptors were gathered from a human donor with Susac syndrome. CDR3s include the opening cysteine and the closing phenylalanine or tryptophan. The D gene is left open where the match is weak. Rows give clone size only sometimes, using once, few, many, or a class for an expanded clone.

abundance	v_gene	d_gene	len	j_gene	CDR3aa	CDR3nt
-	TRBV30	-	13	TRBJ2-1	CASTRGGPVEQFF	TGTGCCTCCACCAGGGGAGGGCCGGTTGAGCAGTTCTTC
-	TRBV6-5	-	11	TRBJ2-3	CASTNSDTQYF	TGTGCCAGCACCAACTCGGATACGCAGTATTTT
once	TRBV11-2	TRBD1	13	TRBJ1-2	CASSLGGQGAQTF	TGTGCCAGCAGCTTAGGGGGACAGGGGGCCCAGACCTTC
-	TRBV28	-	14	TRBJ2-4	CASSLLQRVYIQYF	TGTGCCAGCAGTTTGCTACAAAGGGTCTACATTCAGTACTTC
-	TRBV28	TRBD1	16	TRBJ1-5	CASSLGGQGVFQPQHF	TGTGCCAGCAGTTTAGGGGGACAGGGAGTGTTCCAGCCCCAGCATTTT
-	TRBV27	-	15	TRBJ2-1	CASSFGIRYYNEQFF	TGTGCCAGCAGTTTCGGGATTCGGTACTACAATGAGCAGTTCTTC
-	TRBV3-1	-	13	TRBJ1-5	CASSPGLNQPQHF	TGTGCCAGCAGCCCAGGGTTGAATCAGCCCCAGCATTTT
-	TRBV11-2	-	13	TRBJ2-1	CASSANVHNEQFF	TGTGCCAGCAGCGCAAATGTTCACAATGAGCAGTTCTTC
-	TRBV28	-	12	TRBJ1-4	CASGPLGEKLFF	TGTGCCAGCGGCCCTCTGGGAGAAAAACTGTTTTTT
-	TRBV25-1	-	13	TRBJ2-1	CASSDRPTNEQFF	TGTGCCAGCAGTGACCGACCGACTAATGAGCAGTTCTTC
-	TRBV7-9	-	11	TRBJ1-1	CASLSSGEAFF	TGTGCCAGCCTAAGTTCCGGTGAAGCTTTCTTT
-	TRBV20-1	-	14	TRBJ2-4	CSASHPVNKNIQYF	TGCAGTGCTAGCCACCCAGTGAACAAAAACATTCAGTACTTC
-	TRBV18	-	15	TRBJ2-1	CASLPWTNSFDEQFF	TGTGCCAGCTTACCCTGGACGAACTCCTTTGATGAGCAGTTCTTC
-	TRBV5-1	-	13	TRBJ2-1	CASSLAVGNEQFF	TGCGCCAGCAGCTTGGCCGTAGGCAATGAGCAGTTCTTC
-	TRBV27	TRBD1	15	TRBJ1-1	CASSLLTGLNTEAFF	TGTGCCAGCAGTCTCTTGACAGGGTTGAACACTGAAGCTTTCTTT
-	TRBV4-1	-	14	TRBJ2-5	CASSQDEGRETQYF	TGCGCCAGCAGCCAAGATGAGGGCCGGGAGACCCAGTACTTC
-	TRBV12-3/TRBV12-4	-	13	TRBJ2-1	CASSLQLFNEQFF	TGTGCCAGCAGTTTACAACTTTTCAATGAGCAGTTCTTC
-	TRBV12-3/TRBV12-4	-	13	TRBJ2-7	CASSLRHSYEQYF	TGTGCCAGCAGTTTGAGGCACTCCTACGAGCAGTACTTC
-	TRBV9	-	15	TRBJ2-1	CASSVGTTNHNEQFF	TGTGCCAGCAGCGTAGGCACTACCAATCATAATGAGCAGTTCTTC
-	TRBV9	-	15	TRBJ2-7	CASSVGGSSSYEQYF	TGTGCCAGCAGCGTAGGGGGTAGCAGCTCCTACGAGCAGTACTTC
-	TRBV27	-	15	TRBJ2-2	CASGGQLLNTGELFF	TGTGCCAGCGGTGGACAACTTCTCAACACCGGGGAGCTGTTTTTT
-	TRBV29-1	-	12	TRBJ2-1	CSVELAWHEQFF	TGCAGCGTTGAACTAGCTTGGCATGAGCAGTTCTTC
-	TRBV20-1	TRBD1	14	TRBJ1-2	CSARKGQLDYGYTF	TGCAGTGCTAGAAAGGGACAGTTAGACTATGGCTACACCTTC
-	TRBV9	-	16	TRBJ1-2	CASSPRGGEANYGYTF	TGTGCCAGCAGCCCCCGGGGGGGGGAAGCTAACTATGGCTACACCTTC
-	TRBV12-3/TRBV12-4	TRBD2	14	TRBJ2-1	CASSLAGGENEQFF	TGTGCCAGCAGTCTAGCGGGAGGGGAGAATGAGCAGTTCTTC
-	TRBV12-3/TRBV12-4	TRBD2	14	TRBJ2-1	CASGTRNSYNEQFF	TGTGCCAGCGGGACTAGGAACTCCTACAATGAGCAGTTCTTC
-	TRBV20-1	-	13	TRBJ1-4	CSALRGGNEKLFF	TGCAGTGCCCTACGCGGGGGCAATGAAAAACTGTTTTTT
-	TRBV27	-	15	TRBJ1-5	CASSFRRDSNQPQHF	TGTGCCAGCAGTTTCCGCAGGGATAGCAATCAGCCCCAGCATTTT
-	TRBV20-1	-	12	TRBJ2-7	CSAEPSSYEQYF	TGCAGTGCTGAACCTAGCAGCTACGAGCAGTACTTC
-	TRBV4-2	TRBD1	13	TRBJ2-1	CASRLDRGNEQFF	TGTGCCAGCCGCCTGGACAGGGGGAATGAGCAGTTCTTC
-	TRBV29-1	TRBD1	15	TRBJ1-2	CSVPGQGGGGYGYTF	TGCAGCGTACCTGGACAGGGCGGCGGAGGCTATGGCTACACCTTC
-	TRBV4-1	TRBD1	16	TRBJ1-4	CASRRGTGVPNEKLFF	TGCGCCAGCAGGCGTGGGACAGGGGTTCCTAATGAAAAACTGTTTTTT
once	TRBV28	-	14	TRBJ1-5	CASTIFYSNQPQHF	TGTGCCAGCACCATATTCTATAGCAATCAGCCCCAGCATTTT
-	TRBV14	-	16	TRBJ2-2	CASSQGYRLNTGELFF	TGTGCCAGCAGCCAAGGTTACAGGCTGAACACCGGGGAGCTGTTTTTT
-	TRBV30	TRBD1	15	TRBJ2-1	CAWSRTGMNNNEQFF	TGTGCCTGGAGTAGGACAGGGATGAATAACAATGAGCAGTTCTTC